This record covers a single TCR beta chain. The source of the sample is a study of blood T cell repertoires in COVID-19. Study summary: Whether acute or convalescent, the COVID-19 samples came from the United States, Italy and Spain.

Measured with immunoSEQ multiplex PCR; TCRdb has only the in-frame clones, and not every one. The sample gives over 200,000 clones, roughly nine tenths of which show up once; under 2% is in the top ten. Germline V CDR1 and CDR2: MNHEY, SVGAGI. The ends were cut back, 2 bases at V and 8 bases at J, with 12 bases in the middle. The CDR3 is 13 residues long. V is TRBV6-5 and J is TRBJ1-1, with a tentative D call TRBD1 (6 bases). What was sequenced was peripheral blood. The receptor's source is a man aged 40-55 years with active or convalescent COVID-19. The CDR3 sequence is CASSYNRDAEAFF. The CDR3 coding sequence is TGTGCCAGCAGTTACAACAGGGACGCCGAAGCTTTCTTT.